These T cell receptor beta chains were read from a single sample in a study of CD8+CD57+ T cells in acquired aplastic anemia. TCRdb recomputed calls from the reads with MiXCR, one row per CDR3 protein. This table has 310,000 or so distinct CDR3 sequences, approximately 58% appearing once. The specimen sequenced was sorted CD4+, CD8+, or CD8+CD57+ T cells (not recorded which) from PBMCs. All receptors derive from a human donor with aplastic anemia. Both conserved end residues are part of each CDR3.

TRBV18	TRBJ1-2	CASSPAVGGSNYGYTF
TRBV12-3/TRBV12-4	TRBJ1-5	CASSAAWSNQPQHF
TRBV5-1	TRBJ1-3	CASSRRQGRLSGNTIYF
TRBV25-1	TRBJ2-3	CASSDRRGGADTQYF
TRBV19	TRBJ2-5	CASRDGSGGEETQYF
TRBV12-3/TRBV12-4	TRBJ1-2	CASSLGTGYTF
TRBV10-3	TRBJ1-1	CAISEIGTGGGTEAFF
TRBV19	TRBJ1-2	CASKETTGGYGYTF
TRBV7-3	TRBJ2-5	CASSIGTSGGGGYETQYF
TRBV24-1	TRBJ2-1	CATSDVGQGKGEQFF
TRBV7-2	TRBJ2-5	CASSVAGEETQYF
TRBV11-2	TRBJ1-2	CASSLGHYGYTF
TRBV5-1	TRBJ1-4	CASSLAGGTLNEKLFF
TRBV6-1	TRBJ1-2	CASSEAPGPYGYTF
TRBV5-5	TRBJ2-5	CASSFGLAGETQYF
TRBV6-5	TRBJ2-1	CASSRQGLNEQFF
TRBV5-8	TRBJ2-7	CASSSYGGSGRAGEQYF